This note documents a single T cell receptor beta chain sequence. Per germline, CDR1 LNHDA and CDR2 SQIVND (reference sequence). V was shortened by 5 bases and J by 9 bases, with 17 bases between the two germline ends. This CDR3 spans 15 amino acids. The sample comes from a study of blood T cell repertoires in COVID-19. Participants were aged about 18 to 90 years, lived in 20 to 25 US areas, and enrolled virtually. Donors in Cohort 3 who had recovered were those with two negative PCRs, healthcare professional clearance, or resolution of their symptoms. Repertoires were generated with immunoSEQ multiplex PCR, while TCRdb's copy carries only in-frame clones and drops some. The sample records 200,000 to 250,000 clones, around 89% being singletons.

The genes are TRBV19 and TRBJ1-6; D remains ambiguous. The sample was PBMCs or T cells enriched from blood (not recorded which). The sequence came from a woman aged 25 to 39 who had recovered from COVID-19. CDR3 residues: CASSQQSVGGSPLHF. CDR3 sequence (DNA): TGTGCCAGTAGTCAGCAGTCGGTTGGAGGTTCACCCCTCCACTTT.